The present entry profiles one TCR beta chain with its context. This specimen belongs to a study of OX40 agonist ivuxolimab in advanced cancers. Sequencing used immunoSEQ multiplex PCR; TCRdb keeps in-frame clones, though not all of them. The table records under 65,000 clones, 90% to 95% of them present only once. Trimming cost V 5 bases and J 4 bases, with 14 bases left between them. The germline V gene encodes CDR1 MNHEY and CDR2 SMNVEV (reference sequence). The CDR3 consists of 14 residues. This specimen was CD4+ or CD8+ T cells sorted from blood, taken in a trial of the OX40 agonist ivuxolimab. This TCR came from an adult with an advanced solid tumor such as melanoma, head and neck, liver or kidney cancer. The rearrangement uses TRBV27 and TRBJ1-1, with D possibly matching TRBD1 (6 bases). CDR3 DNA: TGTGCCAGCAGTCTAGGACAGACTCGCACTGAAGCTTTCTTT. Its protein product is CASSLGQTRTEAFF.